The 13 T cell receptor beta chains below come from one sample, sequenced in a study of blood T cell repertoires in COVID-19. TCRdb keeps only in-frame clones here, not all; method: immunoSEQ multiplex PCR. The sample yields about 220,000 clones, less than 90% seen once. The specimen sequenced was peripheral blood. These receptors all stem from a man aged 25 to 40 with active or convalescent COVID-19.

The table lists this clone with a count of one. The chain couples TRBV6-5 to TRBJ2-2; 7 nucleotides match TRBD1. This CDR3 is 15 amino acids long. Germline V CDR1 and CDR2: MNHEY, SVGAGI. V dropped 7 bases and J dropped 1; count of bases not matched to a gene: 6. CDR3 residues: CASTPDRRNTGELFF. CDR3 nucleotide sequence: TGTGCCAGCACCCCGGACAGGAGGAACACCGGGGAGCTGTTTTTT.

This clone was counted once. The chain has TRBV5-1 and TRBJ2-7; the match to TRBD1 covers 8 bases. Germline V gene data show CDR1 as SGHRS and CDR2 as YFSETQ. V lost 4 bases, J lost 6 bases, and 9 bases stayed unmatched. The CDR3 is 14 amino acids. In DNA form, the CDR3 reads TGCGCCAGCAGCCTCCTCGGACAGGGTGGCGAGCAGTACTTC. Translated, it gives CASSLLGQGGEQYF.

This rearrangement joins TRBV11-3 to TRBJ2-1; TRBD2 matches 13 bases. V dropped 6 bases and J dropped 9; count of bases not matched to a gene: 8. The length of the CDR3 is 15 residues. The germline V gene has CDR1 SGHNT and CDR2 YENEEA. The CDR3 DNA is TGTGCCAGCAGACTAGCGGGGGGGCCTGGGTTTGAGCAGTTCTTC. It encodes CASRLAGGPGFEQFF.

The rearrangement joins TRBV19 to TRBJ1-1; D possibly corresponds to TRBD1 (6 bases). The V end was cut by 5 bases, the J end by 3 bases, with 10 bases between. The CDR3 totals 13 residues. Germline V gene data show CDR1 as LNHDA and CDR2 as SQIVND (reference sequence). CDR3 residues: CASSPTGDTEAFF. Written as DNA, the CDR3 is TGTGCCAGTAGTCCGACAGGAGACACTGAAGCTTTCTTT.

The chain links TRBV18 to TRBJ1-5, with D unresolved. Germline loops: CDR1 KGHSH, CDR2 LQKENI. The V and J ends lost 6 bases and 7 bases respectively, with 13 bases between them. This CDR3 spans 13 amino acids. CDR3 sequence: CASSPEVNQPQHF. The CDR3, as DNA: TGTGCCAGCTCCCCCGAGGTCAACCAGCCCCAGCATTTT.

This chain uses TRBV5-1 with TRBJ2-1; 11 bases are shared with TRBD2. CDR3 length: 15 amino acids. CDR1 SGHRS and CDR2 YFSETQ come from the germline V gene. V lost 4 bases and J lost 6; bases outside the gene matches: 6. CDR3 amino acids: CASSVNSGGANEQFF. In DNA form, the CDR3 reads TGCGCCAGCAGCGTTAATAGCGGGGGGGCCAATGAGCAGTTCTTC.

The CDR3 DNA follows: TGTGCCAGCAGCCTGACTAGCGGGACGGGAGAGCAGTTCTTC. Its translation: CASSLTSGTGEQFF. This chain joins TRBV11-1 and TRBJ2-1, with 11 bases lining up with TRBD2. J lost 10 bases, V lost 5 bases, and 7 bases had no gene match. Germline loops: CDR1 SGHAT, CDR2 FQDESV (reference sequence). The CDR3 consists of 14 residues.

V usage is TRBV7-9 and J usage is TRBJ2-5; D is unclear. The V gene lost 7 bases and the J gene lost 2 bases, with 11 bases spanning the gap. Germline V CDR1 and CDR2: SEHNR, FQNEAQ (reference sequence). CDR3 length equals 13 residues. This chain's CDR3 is CASTLETQETQYF. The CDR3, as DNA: TGTGCCAGCACCCTAGAGACGCAAGAGACCCAGTACTTC.

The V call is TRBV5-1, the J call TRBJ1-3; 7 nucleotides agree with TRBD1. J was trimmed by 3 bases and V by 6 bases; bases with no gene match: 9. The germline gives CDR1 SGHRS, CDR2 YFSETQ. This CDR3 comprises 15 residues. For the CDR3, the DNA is TGCGCCAGCACCCCCCAGGGGGTCGGTGGAAACACCATATATTTT. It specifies CASTPQGVGGNTIYF. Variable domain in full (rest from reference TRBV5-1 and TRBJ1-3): KAGVTQTPRYLIKTRGQQVTLSCSPISGHRSVSWYQQTPGQGLQFLFEYFSETQRNKGNFPGRFSGRQFSNSRSEMNVSTLELGDSALYLCASTPQGVGGNTIYFGEGSWLTVV.

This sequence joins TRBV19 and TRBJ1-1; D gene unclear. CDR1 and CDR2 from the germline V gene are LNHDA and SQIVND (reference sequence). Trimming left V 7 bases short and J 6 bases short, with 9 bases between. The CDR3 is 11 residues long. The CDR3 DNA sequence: TGTGCCAGTATTCTGGGCGCTGAAGCTTTCTTT. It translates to CASILGAEAFF.

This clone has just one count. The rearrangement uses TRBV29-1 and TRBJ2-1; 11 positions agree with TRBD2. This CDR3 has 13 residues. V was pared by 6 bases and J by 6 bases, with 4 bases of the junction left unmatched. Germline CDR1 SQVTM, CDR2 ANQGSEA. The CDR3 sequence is CSVGSGGGNEQFF. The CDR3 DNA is TGCAGCGTCGGTAGCGGGGGGGGCAATGAGCAGTTCTTC.

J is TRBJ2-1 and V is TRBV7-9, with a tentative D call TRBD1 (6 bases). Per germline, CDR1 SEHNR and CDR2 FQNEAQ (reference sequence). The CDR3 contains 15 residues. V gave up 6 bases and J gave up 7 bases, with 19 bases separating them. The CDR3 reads CASSFKESRGNEQFF. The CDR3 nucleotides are TGTGCCAGCAGTTTTAAGGAGTCAAGGGGGAATGAGCAGTTCTTC. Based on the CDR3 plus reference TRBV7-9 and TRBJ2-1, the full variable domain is DTGVSQNPRHKITKRGQNVTFRCDPISEHNRLYWYRQTLGQGPEFLTYFQNEAQLEKSRLLSDRFSAERPKGSFSTLEIQRTEQGDSAMYLCASSFKESRGNEQFFGPGTRLTVL.

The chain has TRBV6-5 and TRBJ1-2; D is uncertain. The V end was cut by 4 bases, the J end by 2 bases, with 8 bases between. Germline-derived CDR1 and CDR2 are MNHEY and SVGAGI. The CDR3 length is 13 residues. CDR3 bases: TGTGCCAGCAGTTTCACGGGAAACTATGGCTACACCTTC. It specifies CASSFTGNYGYTF.